What follows are 23 T cell receptor beta chains derived from one specimen sequenced in a study of beta chain features in type 1 diabetes. What was sequenced were expressed TCRB transcripts, since all of the isolated RNA had been reverse transcribed. Sequenced by immunoSEQ multiplex PCR; TCRdb stores in-frame clones only, minus some. The sample yields around 500,000 clones, over 25% seen once. Sequencing used naive CD4+ T cells from blood. These receptors were taken from a young man in good health.

This chain joins TRBV4-2 and TRBJ1-1, with D perhaps TRBD1 (5 bases). This CDR3 has 12 residues. Germline CDR1 is LGHNA and CDR2 is YNFKEQ. V was pared by 5 bases and J by 7 bases, with 11 bases between. This CDR3 is CASSGGVREAFF. In nucleotides, the CDR3 is TGTGCCAGCAGCGGGGGGGTACGTGAAGCTTTCTTT.

The rearrangement joins TRBV5-1 to TRBJ2-2; 8 positions match TRBD1. This CDR3 has 15 amino acids. V trimming: 0 bases; J trimming: 6 bases; junction bases outside the gene matches: 4. Germline assignment: CDR1 SGHRS and CDR2 YFSETQ. As DNA, the CDR3 is TGCGCCAGCAGCTTGGGAGGACAGGGATCCGGGGAGCTGTTTTTT. Amino acids: CASSLGGQGSGELFF.

The chain joins TRBV7-9 to TRBJ2-1; 13 bases line up with TRBD2. The germline CDR1 and CDR2 sequences are SEHNR and FQNEAQ (reference sequence). J was trimmed by 8 bases and V by 5 bases; bases with no gene match: 6. This CDR3 contains 15 residues. DNA of the CDR3: TGTGCCAGCAGCCCGGGACTAGCGGGACGAGATGAGCAGTTCTTC. Amino acid sequence: CASSPGLAGRDEQFF.

The V call is TRBV15, the J call TRBJ2-1; possibly TRBD1 for D (6 bases). The CDR3 has 16 residues. Trimming pared 3 bases from V and 5 bases from J, leaving 17 bases between. Germline assignment: CDR1 LNHNV and CDR2 YYDKDF (reference sequence). CDR3 loop: CATSRDRPRGNNEQFF. The CDR3 region has the DNA TGTGCCACCAGCAGGGACCGACCTAGGGGGAACAATGAGCAGTTCTTC.

The chain links TRBV5-1 to TRBJ1-2, with D unclear. The germline gives CDR1 SGHRS, CDR2 YFSETQ. V was trimmed by 0 bases and J by 7 bases, leaving 13 bases between them. This CDR3 spans 14 amino acids. The CDR3 coding sequence is TGCGCCAGCAGCTTGGTGCGCGGGGAAACTGGCTACACCTTC. Translation: CASSLVRGETGYTF.

J is TRBJ2-2 and V is TRBV29-1; 8 positions match TRBD2. V lost 4 bases, J lost 4 bases, and 8 bases stayed unmatched. The CDR3 loop spans 15 amino acids. Germline assignment: CDR1 SQVTM and CDR2 ANQGSEA. The CDR3 sequence is CSVGAAGVSTGELFF. The CDR3 DNA sequence: TGCAGCGTTGGGGCAGCGGGAGTCAGCACCGGGGAGCTGTTTTTT.

The CDR3 DNA is TGTGCCAGCAGTGAATATCGGACTAGCGGGTTCCGAGGTGAGCAGTTCTTC. It specifies CASSEYRTSGFRGEQFF. The rearrangement uses TRBV25-1 and TRBJ2-1, with 11 bases fitting TRBD2. The CDR3 spans 17 residues. Germline assignment: CDR1 MGHDK and CDR2 SYGVNS. Trimming removed 0 bases from V and 9 bases from J; junction bases left unmatched: 10. The full variable domain, in which reference TRBV25-1 and TRBJ2-1 provide the parts outside the CDR3, is EADIYQTPRYLVIGTGKKITLECSQTMGHDKMYWYQQDPGMELHLIHYSYGVNSTEKGDLSSESTVSRIRTEHFPLTLESARPSHTSQYLCASSEYRTSGFRGEQFFGPGTRLTVL.

The CDR3 loop is CASSTAFQETQYF. CDR3 sequence (DNA): TGCGCCAGCAGCACCGCCTTCCAAGAGACCCAGTACTTC. The rearrangement links TRBV5-1 to TRBJ2-5; D remains unclear. This CDR3 region has 13 residues. CDR1 and CDR2 (germline): SGHRS, YFSETQ. The V end was cut by 4 bases, the J end by 1 base, with 8 bases between.

There are a few counts of this clone. The chain links TRBV7-8 to TRBJ2-5; maybe TRBD2 (6 bases). Germline V CDR1 and CDR2: SGHVS, FQNEAQ. V lost 1 base and J 4 bases, leaving 13 bases between the germline ends. This CDR3 is 15 amino acids long. The DNA for the CDR3 is TGTGCCAGCAGCTTAGGGTCGCGGGGAGGAGAGACCCAGTACTTC. Translating gives CASSLGSRGGETQYF.

To note about this clone: This specimen includes other DNA sequences encoding the same CDR3. V gene TRBV5-1 combines with J gene TRBJ2-5, with unresolved D. Per germline, CDR1 SGHRS and CDR2 YFSETQ. V gave up 0 bases and J gave up 4 bases, with 7 bases separating them. There are 13 residues in the CDR3. The CDR3 bases are TGCGCCAGCAGCTTGGCTAGGAGAGAGACCCAGTACTTC. Translation gives CASSLARRETQYF.

The chain recombines TRBV5-1 with TRBJ2-2; TRBD2 aligns across 12 bases. The CDR3 runs 16 residues. Losses at the gene ends were 4 bases for V and 1 base for J; bases not matched to a gene: 2. CDR1 is SGHRS and CDR2 is YFSETQ in the germline V gene. The CDR3 coding sequence is TGCGCCAGCAGCCCGGGACTAGCGGGGAACACCGGGGAGCTGTTTTTT. It is translated as CASSPGLAGNTGELFF.

This clone was seen only a few times. The chain couples TRBV5-4 to TRBJ2-3; D assignment may be TRBD1 or TRBD2 (5 bases each). Trimming shortened V by 3 bases and J by 0 bases, and 17 bases separated the two germline ends. The germline CDR1 and CDR2 sequences are SGHNT and YYREEE (reference sequence). The CDR3 spans 17 residues. The CDR3 region is CASSSNRGTASTDTQYF. The CDR3 region has the DNA TGTGCCAGCAGCTCGAACCGAGGGACGGCTAGCACAGATACGCAGTATTTT.

There are a few counts of this clone. The V gene is TRBV9, the J gene TRBJ1-2, with D unresolved. CDR3 size: 12 residues. CDR1 and CDR2 (germline): SGDLS, YYNGEE. The V gene lost 0 bases and the J gene lost 9 bases, with 9 bases spanning the gap. This chain's CDR3 is CASSVVRGSYTF. The CDR3 coding sequence is TGTGCCAGCAGCGTAGTGCGGGGAAGCTACACCTTC.

This clone has just a few counts. Other DNA variants within this sample encode the same CDR3. The chain is built from TRBV20-1 and TRBJ2-7; TRBD2 agrees at 7 bases. The germline gives CDR1 DFQATT, CDR2 SNEGSKA (reference sequence). This CDR3 is 11 amino acids long. V shed 5 bases and J 3 bases; nucleotides not matched to a gene: 1. The CDR3 DNA follows: TGCAGTGCTTCTAGCGGCTACGAGCAGTACTTC. Translating it yields CSASSGYEQYF.

A few counts support this clone. The rearrangement uses TRBV7-9 and TRBJ2-1; perhaps TRBD1 as D (8 bases). The CDR3 runs to 16 residues. V was trimmed by 5 bases and J by 3 bases, leaving 17 bases between them. Germline lookup yields CDR1 SEHNR and CDR2 FQNEAQ (reference sequence). CDR3 amino acids: CASSMTGEGIYNEQFF. CDR3 in DNA: TGTGCCAGCAGCATGACAGGGGAGGGGATCTACAATGAGCAGTTCTTC.

This chain connects TRBV7-2 to TRBJ2-7, with D tentatively TRBD1 (5 bases). The CDR3 contains 13 residues. Trimming removed 5 bases at V and 7 bases at J, with 15 bases between. Germline values: CDR1 SGHTA, CDR2 FQGNSA. Here the CDR3 DNA reads TGTGCCAGCAGCCGTTCAGGGTTTGGGGAGCAGTACTTC. Protein sequence: CASSRSGFGEQYF.

The chain recombines TRBV7-7 with TRBJ2-5, with a tentative D call TRBD2 (6 bases). This CDR3 is built from 16 residues. V lost 5 bases to trimming and J lost 5 bases, with 21 bases between them. CDR1 is SSHAT, CDR2 FNYEAQ, per germline (reference sequence). This CDR3 is CASSLTRTGAQETQYF. In nucleotides, the CDR3 is TGTGCCAGCAGCCTGACCCGCACGGGAGCTCAGGAGACCCAGTACTTC.

The V gene is TRBV6-6, the J gene TRBJ1-4, with D uncertain. Trimming took 6 bases from V and 8 from J, leaving 13 bases between them. This CDR3 contains 13 residues. Germline CDR1 reads MNHNY; CDR2 reads SVGAGI (reference sequence). The CDR3 sequence is CASSRSEEEKLFF. CDR3 coding DNA: TGTGCCAGCAGCCGATCGGAGGAGGAAAAACTGTTTTTT.

Note on this clone: Other DNA sequences in this specimen translate into the identical CDR3. The rearrangement links TRBV29-1 to TRBJ2-1, with a weak D call TRBD2 (5 bases). The CDR3 is 13 residues long. The germline V and J ends were trimmed by 4 bases and 0 bases, with 7 bases remaining between them. Per the germline V gene, CDR1 is SQVTM and CDR2 is ANQGSEA. The CDR3 DNA follows: TGCAGCGTTGGGAGGAGCTCCTACAATGAGCAGTTCTTC. Amino acids: CSVGRSSYNEQFF.

The V and J genes are TRBV2 and TRBJ1-4; 9 nucleotides align to TRBD1. The CDR3 is 12 amino acids. The junction had 4 bases not matched to a gene; V was cut back by 9 bases and J by 8 bases. Germline CDR1 is SNHLY and CDR2 is FYNNEI. This CDR3 reads CARGQGREKLFF. CDR3 coding DNA: TGTGCCAGGGGACAGGGACGGGAAAAACTGTTTTTT.

V gene TRBV18 combines with J gene TRBJ2-1, with a tentative D call TRBD1 (5 bases). The germline gives CDR1 KGHSH, CDR2 LQKENI. Between the trimmed V and J ends, which lost 4 bases and 15 bases, there was a span of 19 bases. This CDR3 contains 13 residues. In DNA form, the CDR3 reads TGTGCCAGCTCACTTGATGGGGCAAGCAGGTTGTTCTTC. Its protein product is CASSLDGASRLFF.

The table lists this clone with a few counts. The chain links TRBV29-1 to TRBJ1-2; D call uncertain. The CDR3 runs 13 residues. CDR1 SQVTM and CDR2 ANQGSEA come from the germline V gene. V gave up 4 bases and J gave up 1 base, with 10 bases separating them. The CDR3 spells CSVAPPGNYGYTF. As DNA, the CDR3 is TGCAGCGTTGCTCCCCCGGGTAACTATGGCTACACCTTC.

The chain uses TRBV29-1 and TRBJ2-7; D possibly corresponds to TRBD2 (5 bases). The CDR3 spans 14 residues. The V gene's germline CDR1 is SQVTM and CDR2 ANQGSEA. The V end lost 0 bases, the J end lost 6 bases, and 15 bases lay between the germline ends. CDR3: CSVEDRGIRREQYF. For the CDR3, the DNA is TGCAGCGTTGAAGATAGAGGGATCCGTCGCGAGCAGTACTTC.